The clone carrying this TCR beta chain was observed a few times. Its target is not known. These data originate in a study of T cell repertoires in cytomegalovirus infection. Study-wide context: A matching HLA type, together with CMV infection, was signaled by public TCR beta signatures.

Each CDR3 protein gets one entry after TCRdb re-called the reads with MiXCR. The sample carries about a million distinct CDR3 sequences, approximately 31% recorded once. Germline values: CDR1 LNHNV, CDR2 YYDKDF (reference sequence). The V gene lost 0 bases and the J gene lost 1 base, with 9 bases spanning the gap. The CDR3 runs to 15 residues. Study outcomes and limitations: Summed public TCR beta family frequency identified CMV carriers bearing the relevant HLA. HLA-C-restricted CMV-specific TCR beta clonotypes prevailed in the ex vivo response.

Here the sequenced sample was cultured CD8+ T cells from PBMCs, taken from culture after CMV antigen stimulation. The TCR originated in a human donor in good health (CMV status not recorded). Some clones in this sample may be carry-over from other donors' samples. This chain uses TRBV15 with TRBJ1-1, with a tentative D call TRBD1 (6 bases). CDR3 nucleotide sequence: TGTGCCACCAGCAGAGAGAGGGGGTCGAACACTGAAGCTTTCTTT. Its translation: CATSRERGSNTEAFF.